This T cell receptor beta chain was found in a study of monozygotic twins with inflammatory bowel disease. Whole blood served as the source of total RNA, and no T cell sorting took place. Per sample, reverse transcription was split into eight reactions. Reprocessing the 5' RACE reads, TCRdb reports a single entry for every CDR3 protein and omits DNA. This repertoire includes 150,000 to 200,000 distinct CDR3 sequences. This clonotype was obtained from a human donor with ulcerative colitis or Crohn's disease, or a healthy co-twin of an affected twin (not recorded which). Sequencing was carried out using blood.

CDR3 loop: CASSFGTSDYEQYF. This chain connects TRBV7-6 to TRBJ2-7; TCRdb returns TRBD2, unconfirmable since there is no DNA. The CDR3 is 14 residues long. Germline V CDR1 and CDR2: SGHVS, FNYEAQ.